This T cell receptor beta chain comes out of a study of T cells in Graves' hyperthyroidism and ophthalmopathy. This clonotype showed up just a few times. The CDR3 covers 13 residues. Trimming removed 3 bases from V and 2 bases from J, with 9 bases in between. Germline-derived CDR1 and CDR2 are DFQATT and SNEGSKA (reference sequence). RNA transcripts were the template for amplifying TCR beta CDR3 regions. HTBI primers were employed in a first-round RT-PCR of the TCR CDR3. TCRdb called the multiplex PCR reads again in MiXCR, with one record for every CDR3 protein. The sample contains 690,000 or so distinct CDR3 sequences, around 19% of which appear only once.

V and J are TRBV20-1 and TRBJ2-3; weak D call: TRBD1 (5 bases). This TCR was recovered from a woman aged 50 to 65 with Graves' hyperthyroidism that later progressed to Graves' ophthalmopathy. The sequencing input was blood. CDR3 sequence (DNA): TGCAGTGCTAGTAAGACAGACACAGATACGCAGTATTTT. It codes for CSASKTDTDTQYF.